This is a list of T cell receptor beta chains from one sample in a study of Ad26.COV2.S vaccination and SARS-CoV-2 variants. The table came from immunoSEQ multiplex PCR; TCRdb's copy has only in-frame clones and leaves some out. The top ten clones hold approximately 6% of a sample with some 180,000 clones, 87% of them seen once. This specimen was peripheral blood, taken after recovery from COVID-19. The receptors come from a human donor who had recovered from COVID-19. Each CDR3 is given without its conserved first and last residue.

CDR3 | J | length | V
ASSQRGGNTEAF | TRBJ1-1 | 12 | TRBV3-1/TRBV3-2
AWSKNRDLNTEAF | TRBJ1-1 | 13 | TRBV30
AWSGQGISGNTIY | TRBJ1-3 | 13 | TRBV30
ASRTGAEAF | TRBJ1-1 | 9 | TRBV7-8
ASSDGYTYEQY | TRBJ2-7 | 11 | TRBV25-1
ASSPVTGAYGYT | TRBJ1-2 | 12 | TRBV2
ASSPLGGLGTDTQY | TRBJ2-3 | 14 | TRBV7-6
ASSLRGVDGTPSYEQY | TRBJ2-7 | 16 | TRBV27
ASSHALGTGVGGYT | TRBJ1-2 | 14 | TRBV4-2
ATSRDRVNQPQH | TRBJ1-5 | 12 | TRBV15
ASSLSGLAYEQY | TRBJ2-7 | 12 | TRBV3-1/TRBV3-2
ASSVGAGQNTGELF | TRBJ2-2 | 14 | TRBV9
ASNRELRTEAF | TRBJ1-1 | 11 | TRBV2
ASSLGAGGGETQY | TRBJ2-5 | 13 | TRBV7-6
ASSQDVVGGLAVSYNEQF | TRBJ2-1 | 18 | TRBV4-1
ASDRGAGGLTGELF | TRBJ2-2 | 14 | TRBV19
ASSEPGQNTEAF | TRBJ1-1 | 12 | TRBV6-1
ASSSNRAGRANVLT | TRBJ2-6 | 14 | TRBV27
ASRYPGTTNTEAF | TRBJ1-1 | 13 | TRBV5-4
ASSLLPSDSPLH | TRBJ1-6 | 12 | TRBV3-1/TRBV3-2
ASSPKTGGPYEQY | TRBJ2-7 | 13 | TRBV18
AWSIRVWTSGARTDTQY | TRBJ2-3 | 17 | TRBV30
ASSIVGLETQY | TRBJ2-5 | 11 | TRBV19
ASSPGDPYEQY | TRBJ2-7 | 11 | TRBV19
ASSLRGAPEAF | TRBJ1-1 | 11 | TRBV27
ASSKALLRGEQF | TRBJ2-1 | 12 | TRBV21-1
ASTRARRDRAYNEQF | TRBJ2-1 | 15 | TRBV23-1
ASRSGLLRASGTQY | TRBJ2-5 | 14 | TRBV27
ASSFLLSTDTQY | TRBJ2-3 | 12 | TRBV7-2
ASSQVGQISQETQY | TRBJ2-5 | 14 | TRBV14
ASSPGTSGELF | TRBJ2-2 | 11 | TRBV6-6
ASRDPDRVEQY | TRBJ2-7 | 11 | TRBV28
ASSPGGGRVTYEQY | TRBJ2-7 | 14 | TRBV23-1
AWTWTGYGYT | TRBJ1-2 | 10 | TRBV30
ASSPGQGTGNTIY | TRBJ1-3 | 13 | TRBV5-1
ASSLLWDRGETQY | TRBJ2-5 | 13 | TRBV3-1/TRBV3-2
ASSSHGPVVGGETQY | TRBJ2-5 | 15 | TRBV27
ASSIAAGGAYGYT | TRBJ1-2 | 13 | TRBV19
ASSQVLRTRGYT | TRBJ1-2 | 12 | TRBV4-1
ATSDLGRDRDYSNQPQH | TRBJ1-5 | 17 | TRBV24-1
ASSPGQGANTIY | TRBJ1-3 | 12 | TRBV6-5
ATRIQSQVSSGNTIY | TRBJ1-3 | 15 | TRBV24-1
ASKRTDSNQPQH | TRBJ1-5 | 12 | TRBV2
ASRAPGQGASGYT | TRBJ1-2 | 13 | TRBV5-6
ASSEGPIDTQY | TRBJ2-3 | 11 | TRBV2
ASGTATNTGELF | TRBJ2-2 | 12 | TRBV6-5
ASSSTSGQYNEQF | TRBJ2-1 | 13 | TRBV7-2
ASSAGTGAYEQY | TRBJ2-7 | 12 | TRBV4-1
ASSLPTRVGGYT | TRBJ1-2 | 12 | TRBV28
ASSFRGGHNEQF | TRBJ2-1 | 12 | TRBV5-1
ASSQEMMGEGQPQH | TRBJ1-5 | 14 | TRBV4-2
ATSDPRSTDTQY | TRBJ2-3 | 12 | TRBV24-1
ATDRTGPGFEQY | TRBJ2-7 | 12 | TRBV28
ASSLSANTEAF | TRBJ1-1 | 11 | TRBV12-3/TRBV12-4
ASSSQRSGNEQF | TRBJ2-1 | 12 | TRBV10-1
ASSSDGSYEQY | TRBJ2-7 | 11 | TRBV5-1
ASIPKVPPHNEQF | TRBJ2-1 | 13 | TRBV7-9
ASSLEGSGYGYT | TRBJ1-2 | 12 | TRBV7-9
ASSLGSLGDYNEQF | TRBJ2-1 | 14 | TRBV5-4
ASSVAGDSNQPQH | TRBJ1-5 | 13 | TRBV9